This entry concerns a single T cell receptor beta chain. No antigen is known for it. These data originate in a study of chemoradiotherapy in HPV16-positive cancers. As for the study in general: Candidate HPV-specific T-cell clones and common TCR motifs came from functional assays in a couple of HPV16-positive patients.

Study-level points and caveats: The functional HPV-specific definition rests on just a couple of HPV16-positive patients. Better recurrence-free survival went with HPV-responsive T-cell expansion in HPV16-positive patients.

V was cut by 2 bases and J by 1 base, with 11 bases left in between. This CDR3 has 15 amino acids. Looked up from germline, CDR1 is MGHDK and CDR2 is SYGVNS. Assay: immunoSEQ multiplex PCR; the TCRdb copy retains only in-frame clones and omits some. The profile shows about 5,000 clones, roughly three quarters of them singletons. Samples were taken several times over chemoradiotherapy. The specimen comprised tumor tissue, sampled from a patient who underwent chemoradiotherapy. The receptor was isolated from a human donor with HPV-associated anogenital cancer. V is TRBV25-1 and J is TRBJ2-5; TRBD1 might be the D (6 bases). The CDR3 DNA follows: TGTGCCAGCAGTGAAGGGGGACACCTCCAAGAGACCCAGTACTTC. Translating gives CASSEGGHLQETQYF. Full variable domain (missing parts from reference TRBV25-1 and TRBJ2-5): EADIYQTPRYLVIGTGKKITLECSQTMGHDKMYWYQQDPGMELHLIHYSYGVNSTEKGDLSSESTVSRIRTEHFPLTLESARPSHTSQYLCASSEGGHLQETQYFGPGTRLLVL.